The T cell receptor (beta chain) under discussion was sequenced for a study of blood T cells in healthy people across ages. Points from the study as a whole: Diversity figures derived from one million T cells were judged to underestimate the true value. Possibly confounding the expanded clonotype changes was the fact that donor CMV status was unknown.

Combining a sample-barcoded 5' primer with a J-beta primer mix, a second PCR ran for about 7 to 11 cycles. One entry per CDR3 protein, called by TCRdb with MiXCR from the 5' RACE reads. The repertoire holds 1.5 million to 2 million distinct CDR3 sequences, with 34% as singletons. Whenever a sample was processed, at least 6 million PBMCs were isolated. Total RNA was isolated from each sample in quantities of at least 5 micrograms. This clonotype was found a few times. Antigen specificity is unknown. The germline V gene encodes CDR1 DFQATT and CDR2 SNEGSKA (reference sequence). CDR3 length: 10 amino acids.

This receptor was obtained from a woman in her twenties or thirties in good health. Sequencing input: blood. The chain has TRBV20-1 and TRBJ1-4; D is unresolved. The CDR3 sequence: CNGKAEKLFF. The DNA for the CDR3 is TGCAATGGGAAGGCGGAAAAACTGTTTTTT.